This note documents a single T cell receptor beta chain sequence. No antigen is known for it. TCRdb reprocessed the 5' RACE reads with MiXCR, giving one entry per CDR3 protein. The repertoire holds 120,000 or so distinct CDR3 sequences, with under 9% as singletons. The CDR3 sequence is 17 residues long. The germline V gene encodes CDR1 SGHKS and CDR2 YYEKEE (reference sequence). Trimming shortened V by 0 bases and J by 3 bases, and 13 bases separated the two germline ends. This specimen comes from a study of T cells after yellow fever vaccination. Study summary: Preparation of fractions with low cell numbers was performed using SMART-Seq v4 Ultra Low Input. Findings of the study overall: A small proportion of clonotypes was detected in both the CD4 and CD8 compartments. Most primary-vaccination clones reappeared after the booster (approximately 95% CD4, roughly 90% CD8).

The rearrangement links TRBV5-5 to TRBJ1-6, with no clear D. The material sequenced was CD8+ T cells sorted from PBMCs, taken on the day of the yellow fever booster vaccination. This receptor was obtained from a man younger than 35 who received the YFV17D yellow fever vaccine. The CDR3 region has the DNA TGTGCCAGCAGCTTGGAAGACGGGCGGATCTATAATTCACCCCTCCACTTT. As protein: CASSLEDGRIYNSPLHF.